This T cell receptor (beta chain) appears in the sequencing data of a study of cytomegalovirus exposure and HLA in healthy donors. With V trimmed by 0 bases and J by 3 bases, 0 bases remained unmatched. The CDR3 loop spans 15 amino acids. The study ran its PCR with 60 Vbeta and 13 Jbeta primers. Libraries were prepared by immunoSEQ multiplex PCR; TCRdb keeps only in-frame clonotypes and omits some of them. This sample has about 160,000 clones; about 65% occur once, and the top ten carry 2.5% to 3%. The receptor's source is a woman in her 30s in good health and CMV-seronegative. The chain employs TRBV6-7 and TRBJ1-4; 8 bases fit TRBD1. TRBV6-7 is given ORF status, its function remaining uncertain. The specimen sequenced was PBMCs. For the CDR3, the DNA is TGTGCCAGCAGTTACTCGACAGGGGCTAATGAAAAACTGTTTTTT. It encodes CASSYSTGANEKLFF.